This TCR beta chain was retrieved from a study of blood T cell repertoires in COVID-19. In assigning cohorts, the study relied on participant-reported clinical history. All recovered Cohort 3 donors got two negative PCRs, got clearance, or saw symptom resolution. There are 14 residues in the CDR3. J lost 2 bases, V lost 8 bases, and 2 bases had no gene match. The germline V gene has CDR1 KGHDR and CDR2 SFDVKD. Sequenced by immunoSEQ multiplex PCR; TCRdb stores in-frame clones only, minus some. Seen here are under 200,000 clones, 89% observed once, and the top ten hold 6.5% to 9%. The gene calls are TRBV24-1 and TRBJ2-3, with 11 bases that match TRBD2. This clonotype originated in a woman aged 18-35 years who had recovered from COVID-19. Sequenced: PBMCs or T cells enriched from blood (not recorded which). The CDR3 is CATTSGGYTDTQYF. For the CDR3, the DNA is TGTGCCACCACTAGCGGGGGGTACACAGATACGCAGTATTTT.